A selection of T cell receptor beta chains follows, all from one sample in a study of blood T cell repertoires in COVID-19. TCRdb's copy holds only in-frame clones and misses some; the assay was immunoSEQ multiplex PCR. Among 350,000 or so clones listed, about 92% were seen once. Specimen: PBMCs or T cells enriched from blood (not recorded which). These receptors originate from a woman aged 25 to 39 who had recovered from COVID-19. CDR3s include the opening cysteine and the closing phenylalanine or tryptophan. A D gene is named only where the DNA matches it firmly. Clone size is shown for a subset of rows, as once, few, many or a class of expanded clone.

j_gene: TRBJ1-1; v_gene: TRBV7-9; d_gene: TRBD1; abundance: NA; CDR3aa: CASSLRTGGNTEAFF; CDR3nt: TGTGCCAGCAGCTTAAGGACAGGGGGCAACACTGAAGCTTTCTTT
j_gene: TRBJ1-5; v_gene: TRBV18; d_gene: TRBD1; abundance: NA; CDR3aa: CASSQGADQPQHF; CDR3nt: TGTGCCAGCTCCCAGGGGGCCGACCAGCCCCAGCATTTT
j_gene: TRBJ1-4; v_gene: TRBV4-3; d_gene: NA; abundance: NA; CDR3aa: CASSQELSRNEKLFF; CDR3nt: TGCGCCAGCAGCCAAGAGTTGTCGAGAAATGAAAAACTGTTTTTT
j_gene: TRBJ2-1; v_gene: TRBV4-2; d_gene: TRBD2; abundance: NA; CDR3aa: CASSQGHSGSSADEQFF; CDR3nt: TGTGCCAGCAGCCAAGGCCACAGCGGGAGCTCGGCGGATGAGCAGTTCTTC
j_gene: TRBJ2-1; v_gene: TRBV5-1; d_gene: TRBD2; abundance: NA; CDR3aa: CASSRTSGGYLGNEQFF; CDR3nt: TGCGCCAGCAGCCGGACTAGCGGGGGTTACCTCGGCAATGAGCAGTTCTTC
j_gene: TRBJ2-1; v_gene: TRBV5-1; d_gene: TRBD1; abundance: NA; CDR3aa: CASSPGTGKDEQFF; CDR3nt: TGCGCCAGCAGCCCAGGGACAGGGAAAGATGAGCAGTTCTTC
j_gene: TRBJ1-5; v_gene: TRBV6-2/TRBV6-3; d_gene: NA; abundance: NA; CDR3aa: CASSIPGNQPQHF; CDR3nt: TGTGCCAGCAGTATTCCTGGCAATCAGCCCCAGCATTTT
j_gene: TRBJ2-7; v_gene: TRBV21-1; d_gene: NA; abundance: NA; CDR3aa: CASSKGQGAFKEQYF; CDR3nt: TGTGCCAGCAGCAAGGGACAGGGGGCTTTTAAGGAGCAGTACTTC
j_gene: TRBJ2-3; v_gene: TRBV7-3; d_gene: NA; abundance: NA; CDR3aa: CASRIRGASTDTQYF; CDR3nt: TGTGCCAGCAGAATCAGGGGAGCTAGCACAGATACGCAGTATTTT
j_gene: TRBJ2-7; v_gene: TRBV13; d_gene: NA; abundance: NA; CDR3aa: CASSLGAGSGGEQYF; CDR3nt: TGTGCCAGCAGCTTAGGGGCGGGATCTGGGGGCGAGCAGTACTTC
j_gene: TRBJ1-1; v_gene: TRBV28; d_gene: NA; abundance: NA; CDR3aa: CASSSSQGAKAFF; CDR3nt: TGTGCCAGCAGTAGCAGCCAAGGGGCAAAAGCTTTCTTT
j_gene: TRBJ1-2; v_gene: TRBV27; d_gene: TRBD1; abundance: few; CDR3aa: CASRPLDRAYGYTF; CDR3nt: TGTGCCAGCAGACCACTGGACAGGGCTTATGGCTACACCTTC
j_gene: TRBJ2-3; v_gene: TRBV3-1/TRBV3-2; d_gene: NA; abundance: NA; CDR3aa: CASSRGQGLEMSTQYF; CDR3nt: TGTGCCAGCAGCCGGGGACAGGGACTAGAAATGTCTACGCAGTATTTT
j_gene: TRBJ1-2; v_gene: TRBV28; d_gene: NA; abundance: once; CDR3aa: CASSSPPYGYTF; CDR3nt: TGTGCCAGCAGTAGCCCCCCCTATGGCTACACCTTC
j_gene: TRBJ1-1; v_gene: TRBV24-1; d_gene: NA; abundance: NA; CDR3aa: CATSDASSVNTEAFF; CDR3nt: TGTGCCACCAGTGATGCGTCGTCGGTTAACACTGAAGCTTTCTTT
j_gene: TRBJ2-4; v_gene: TRBV13; d_gene: NA; abundance: NA; CDR3aa: CASSLALAKNIQYF; CDR3nt: TGTGCCAGCAGCTTAGCTCTAGCCAAAAACATTCAGTACTTC
j_gene: TRBJ2-3; v_gene: TRBV19; d_gene: NA; abundance: NA; CDR3aa: CASMTGDTQYF; CDR3nt: TGTGCCAGTATGACCGGGGATACGCAGTATTTT
j_gene: TRBJ2-1; v_gene: TRBV15; d_gene: NA; abundance: NA; CDR3aa: CATSRDTGTRRDEQFF; CDR3nt: TGTGCCACCAGCAGAGATACGGGGACACGCCGCGATGAGCAGTTCTTC
j_gene: TRBJ2-5; v_gene: TRBV3-1/TRBV3-2; d_gene: TRBD1; abundance: NA; CDR3aa: CASSQGDRAQETQYF; CDR3nt: TGTGCCAGCAGCCAAGGGGACAGGGCGCAAGAGACCCAGTACTTC
j_gene: TRBJ1-3; v_gene: TRBV2; d_gene: NA; abundance: NA; CDR3aa: CASSERFSTIYF; CDR3nt: TGTGCCAGCAGTGAAAGATTCAGCACCATATATTTT
j_gene: TRBJ2-1; v_gene: TRBV7-2; d_gene: NA; abundance: few; CDR3aa: CASSLAASSYNEQFF; CDR3nt: TGTGCCAGCAGCTTAGCGGCAAGCTCCTACAATGAGCAGTTCTTC
j_gene: TRBJ1-2; v_gene: TRBV28; d_gene: TRBD1; abundance: once; CDR3aa: CASETGMTYGYTF; CDR3nt: TGTGCCAGCGAGACAGGGATGACGTATGGCTACACCTTC
j_gene: TRBJ1-1; v_gene: TRBV3-1/TRBV3-2; d_gene: NA; abundance: NA; CDR3aa: CASSQGGGGTEAFF; CDR3nt: TGTGCCAGCAGCCAAGGAGGGGGTGGCACTGAAGCTTTCTTT
j_gene: TRBJ2-5; v_gene: TRBV6-5; d_gene: NA; abundance: NA; CDR3aa: CASSYQQGRETQYF; CDR3nt: TGTGCCAGCAGTTACCAACAGGGGAGGGAGACCCAGTACTTC
j_gene: TRBJ1-4; v_gene: TRBV5-1; d_gene: TRBD1; abundance: few; CDR3aa: CASSFPPGDSNEKLFF; CDR3nt: TGCGCCAGCAGCTTTCCACCCGGGGACAGTAATGAAAAACTGTTTTTT
j_gene: TRBJ2-7; v_gene: TRBV20-1; d_gene: TRBD2; abundance: NA; CDR3aa: CSASPPSSGSYEQYF; CDR3nt: TGCAGTGCGAGTCCCCCTTCTAGCGGGAGCTACGAGCAGTACTTC
j_gene: TRBJ2-5; v_gene: TRBV3-1/TRBV3-2; d_gene: NA; abundance: NA; CDR3aa: CASDRSGSQETQYF; CDR3nt: TGTGCCAGCGACCGGAGTGGGTCCCAAGAGACCCAGTACTTC
j_gene: TRBJ2-3; v_gene: TRBV11-2; d_gene: NA; abundance: NA; CDR3aa: CASSGLALTDTQYF; CDR3nt: TGTGCCAGCAGTGGGCTAGCCCTTACAGATACGCAGTATTTT
j_gene: TRBJ2-2; v_gene: TRBV7-8; d_gene: NA; abundance: NA; CDR3aa: CASTPLTGELFF; CDR3nt: TGTGCCAGCACCCCCCTCACCGGGGAGCTGTTTTTT
j_gene: TRBJ2-7; v_gene: TRBV27; d_gene: TRBD1; abundance: NA; CDR3aa: CASSPWTGADEQYF; CDR3nt: TGTGCCAGCAGCCCCTGGACAGGGGCGGACGAGCAGTACTTC
j_gene: TRBJ2-3; v_gene: TRBV9; d_gene: TRBD2; abundance: NA; CDR3aa: CASSIREEPGPGTDTQYF; CDR3nt: TGTGCCAGCAGCATCCGGGAGGAACCGGGACCGGGCACAGATACGCAGTATTTT
j_gene: TRBJ1-1; v_gene: TRBV3-1/TRBV3-2; d_gene: TRBD1; abundance: NA; CDR3aa: CASSLTGGIDTEAFF; CDR3nt: TGTGCCAGCAGCCTCACAGGGGGGATAGACACTGAAGCTTTCTTT
j_gene: TRBJ1-2; v_gene: TRBV28; d_gene: NA; abundance: NA; CDR3aa: CASRSEQARYGYTF; CDR3nt: TGTGCCAGCAGATCCGAACAGGCCCGCTATGGCTACACCTTC
j_gene: TRBJ1-5; v_gene: TRBV28; d_gene: TRBD1; abundance: NA; CDR3aa: CASNWDRGANQPQHF; CDR3nt: TGTGCCAGCAACTGGGACAGGGGTGCCAATCAGCCCCAGCATTTT
j_gene: TRBJ1-2; v_gene: TRBV7-2; d_gene: NA; abundance: NA; CDR3aa: CASSYLQGAGYTF; CDR3nt: TGTGCCAGCAGCTATTTACAGGGCGCTGGCTACACCTTC
j_gene: TRBJ1-4; v_gene: TRBV5-6; d_gene: NA; abundance: few; CDR3aa: CASSESLDNQKLFF; CDR3nt: TGTGCCAGCAGCGAAAGTTTGGACAACCAAAAACTGTTTTTT
j_gene: TRBJ1-6; v_gene: TRBV4-1; d_gene: TRBD1; abundance: NA; CDR3aa: CASSRGQGEGNSPLHF; CDR3nt: TGCGCCAGCAGCCGCGGACAGGGAGAAGGGAATTCACCCCTCCACTTT